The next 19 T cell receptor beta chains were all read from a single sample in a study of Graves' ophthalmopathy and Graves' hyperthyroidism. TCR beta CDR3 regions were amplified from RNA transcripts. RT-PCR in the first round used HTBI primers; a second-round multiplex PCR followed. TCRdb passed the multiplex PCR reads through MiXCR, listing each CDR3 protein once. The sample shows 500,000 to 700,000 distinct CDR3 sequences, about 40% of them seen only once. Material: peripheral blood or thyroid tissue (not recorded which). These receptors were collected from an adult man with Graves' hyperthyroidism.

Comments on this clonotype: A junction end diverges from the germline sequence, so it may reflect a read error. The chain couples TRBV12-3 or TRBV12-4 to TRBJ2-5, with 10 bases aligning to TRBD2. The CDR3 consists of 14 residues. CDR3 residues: CTSSLRLAGGTQYF. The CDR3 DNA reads TGTACCAGCAGTTTAAGACTAGCGGGTGGGACCCAGTACTTC.

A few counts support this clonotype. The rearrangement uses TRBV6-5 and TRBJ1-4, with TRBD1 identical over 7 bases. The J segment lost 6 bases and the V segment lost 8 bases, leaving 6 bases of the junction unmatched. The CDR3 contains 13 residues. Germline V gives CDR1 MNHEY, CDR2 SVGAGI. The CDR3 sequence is CASVRDRYEKLFF. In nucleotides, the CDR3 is TGTGCCAGCGTCCGGGACAGATATGAAAAACTGTTTTTT.

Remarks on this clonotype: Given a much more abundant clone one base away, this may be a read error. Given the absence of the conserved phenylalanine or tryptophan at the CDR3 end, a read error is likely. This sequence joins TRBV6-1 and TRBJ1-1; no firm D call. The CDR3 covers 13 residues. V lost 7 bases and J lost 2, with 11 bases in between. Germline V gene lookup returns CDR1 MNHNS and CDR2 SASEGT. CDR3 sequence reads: CASNLQSNTEAFL. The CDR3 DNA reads TGTGCCAGCAATTTACAGAGCAACACTGAAGCTTTCCTT.

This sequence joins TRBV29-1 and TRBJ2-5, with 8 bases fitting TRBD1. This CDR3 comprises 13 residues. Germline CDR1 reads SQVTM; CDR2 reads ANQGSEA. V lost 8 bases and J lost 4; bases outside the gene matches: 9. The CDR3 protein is CSLRAQGGETQYF. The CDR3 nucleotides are TGCAGCTTACGGGCACAGGGGGGAGAGACCCAGTACTTC.

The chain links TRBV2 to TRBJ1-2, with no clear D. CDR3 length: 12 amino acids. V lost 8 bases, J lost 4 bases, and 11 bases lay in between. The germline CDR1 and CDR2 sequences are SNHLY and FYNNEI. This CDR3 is CASAESGYGYTF. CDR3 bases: TGTGCCAGCGCCGAGTCAGGCTATGGCTACACCTTC.

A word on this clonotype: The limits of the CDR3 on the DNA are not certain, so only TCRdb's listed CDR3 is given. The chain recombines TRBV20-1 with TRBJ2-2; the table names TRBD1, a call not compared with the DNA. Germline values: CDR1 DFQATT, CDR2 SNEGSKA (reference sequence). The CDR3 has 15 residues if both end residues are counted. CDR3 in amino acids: CSARVPGPTQGSCFF.

This CDR3 reads CASSPGWGQYEQYF. CDR3 DNA: TGCGCCAGCAGCCCTGGTTGGGGGCAATACGAGCAGTACTTC. The rearrangement joins TRBV5-1 to TRBJ2-7; D might be TRBD1 (6 bases). CDR3 length: 14 residues. Per the germline V gene, CDR1 is SGHRS and CDR2 is YFSETQ. V dropped 4 bases and J dropped 4 bases, with 15 bases sitting between them.

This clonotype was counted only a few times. The CDR3 sequence is CASSFGTGRIGANVLTF. In DNA form, the CDR3 reads TGTGCCAGCAGCTTCGGGACAGGGAGGATCGGGGCCAACGTCCTGACTTTC. V is TRBV7-8 and J is TRBJ2-6; 9 nucleotides match TRBD1. Germline V lookup: CDR1 SGHVS, CDR2 FQNEAQ. V shed 3 bases, J shed 4 bases, and the junction held 7 bases outside the gene matches. This CDR3 comprises 17 residues.

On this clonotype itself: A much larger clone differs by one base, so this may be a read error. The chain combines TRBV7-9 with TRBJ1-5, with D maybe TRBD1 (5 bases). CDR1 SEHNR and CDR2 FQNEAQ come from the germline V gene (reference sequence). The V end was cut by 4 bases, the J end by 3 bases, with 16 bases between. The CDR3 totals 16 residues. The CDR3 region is CASSSYRQRANQPQHF. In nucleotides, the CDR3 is TGTGCCAGCAGCTCATACCGACAGAGGGCCAATCAGCCCCAGCATTTT.

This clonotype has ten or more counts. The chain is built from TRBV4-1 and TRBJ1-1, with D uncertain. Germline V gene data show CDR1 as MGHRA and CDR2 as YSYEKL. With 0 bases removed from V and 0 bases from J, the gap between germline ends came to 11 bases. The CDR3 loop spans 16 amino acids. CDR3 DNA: TGCGCCAGCAGCCAAGATGTTAGCAGGCTGAACACTGAAGCTTTCTTT. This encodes CASSQDVSRLNTEAFF.

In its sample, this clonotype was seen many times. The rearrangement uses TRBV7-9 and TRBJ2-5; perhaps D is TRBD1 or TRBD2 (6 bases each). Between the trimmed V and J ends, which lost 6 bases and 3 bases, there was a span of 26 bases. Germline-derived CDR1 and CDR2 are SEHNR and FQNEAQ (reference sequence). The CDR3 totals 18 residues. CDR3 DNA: TGTGCCAGCAGGGGGAGGACGAGGGGGTCTAAAGTCGAAGAGACCCAGTACTTC. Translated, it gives CASRGRTRGSKVEETQYF.

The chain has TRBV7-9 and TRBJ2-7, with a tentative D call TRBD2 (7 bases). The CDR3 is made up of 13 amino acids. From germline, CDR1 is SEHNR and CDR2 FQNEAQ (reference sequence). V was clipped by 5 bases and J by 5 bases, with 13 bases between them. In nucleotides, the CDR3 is TGTGCCAGCAGCGGGGAGGGGGGCGACGAGCAGTACTTC. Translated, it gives CASSGEGGDEQYF.

In DNA, the CDR3 is TGTGCCAGCAGCTCAACGCAACACCGGACTAGCGGCTACGAGCAGTACTTC. The encoded protein is CASSSTQHRTSGYEQYF. The V and J genes are TRBV7-2 and TRBJ2-7, with 10 bases matching TRBD2. Germline lookup yields CDR1 SGHTA and CDR2 FQGNSA. The CDR3 is made up of 17 amino acids. The junction had 12 bases not matched to a gene; V was cut back by 4 bases and J by 3 bases. The complete variable domain, with remaining parts taken from reference TRBV7-2 and TRBJ2-7, reads GAGVSQSPSNKVTEKGKDVELRCDPISGHTALYWYRQSLGQGLEFLIYFQGNSAPDKSGLPSDRFSAERTGGSVSTLTIQRTQQEDSAVYLCASSSTQHRTSGYEQYFGPGTRLTVT.

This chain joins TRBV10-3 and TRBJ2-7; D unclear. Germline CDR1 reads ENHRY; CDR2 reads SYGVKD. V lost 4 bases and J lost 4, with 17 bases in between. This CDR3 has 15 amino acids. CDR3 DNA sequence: TGTGCCATCAGTGGCCCAGCAGGAGCCCAGTACGAGCAGTACTTC. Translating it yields CAISGPAGAQYEQYF.

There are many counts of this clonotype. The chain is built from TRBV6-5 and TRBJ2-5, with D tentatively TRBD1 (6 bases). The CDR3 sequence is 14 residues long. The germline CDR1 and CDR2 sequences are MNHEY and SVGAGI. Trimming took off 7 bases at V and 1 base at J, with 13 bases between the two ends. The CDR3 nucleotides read TGTGCCAGCACCAACACAGGGTTCCAAGAGACCCAGTACTTC. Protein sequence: CASTNTGFQETQYF.

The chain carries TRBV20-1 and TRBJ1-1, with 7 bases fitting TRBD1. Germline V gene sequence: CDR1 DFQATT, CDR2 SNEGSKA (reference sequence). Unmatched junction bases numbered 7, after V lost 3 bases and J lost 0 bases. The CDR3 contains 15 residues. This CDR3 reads CSARPGGFMNTEAFF. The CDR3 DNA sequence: TGCAGTGCTAGGCCAGGGGGTTTTATGAACACTGAAGCTTTCTTT.

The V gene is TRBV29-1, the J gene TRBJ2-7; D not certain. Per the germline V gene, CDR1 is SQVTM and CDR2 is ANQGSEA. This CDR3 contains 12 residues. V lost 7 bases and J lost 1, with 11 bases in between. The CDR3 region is CSAAGRSYEQYF. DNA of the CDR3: TGCAGCGCCGCTGGCAGGTCCTACGAGCAGTACTTC.

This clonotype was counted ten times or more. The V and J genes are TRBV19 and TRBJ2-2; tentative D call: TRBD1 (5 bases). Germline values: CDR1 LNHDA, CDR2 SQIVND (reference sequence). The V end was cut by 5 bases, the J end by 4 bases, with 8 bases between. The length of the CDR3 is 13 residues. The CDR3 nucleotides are TGTGCCAGTAGTCGGCAGGGCACCGGGGAGCTGTTTTTT. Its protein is CASSRQGTGELFF.

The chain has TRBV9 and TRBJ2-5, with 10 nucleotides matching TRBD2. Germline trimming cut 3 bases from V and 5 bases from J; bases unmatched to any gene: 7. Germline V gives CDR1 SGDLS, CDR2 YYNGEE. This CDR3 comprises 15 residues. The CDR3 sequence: CASSGQLAGSETQYF. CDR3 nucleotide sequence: TGTGCCAGCAGCGGACAACTAGCGGGGAGTGAGACCCAGTACTTC.